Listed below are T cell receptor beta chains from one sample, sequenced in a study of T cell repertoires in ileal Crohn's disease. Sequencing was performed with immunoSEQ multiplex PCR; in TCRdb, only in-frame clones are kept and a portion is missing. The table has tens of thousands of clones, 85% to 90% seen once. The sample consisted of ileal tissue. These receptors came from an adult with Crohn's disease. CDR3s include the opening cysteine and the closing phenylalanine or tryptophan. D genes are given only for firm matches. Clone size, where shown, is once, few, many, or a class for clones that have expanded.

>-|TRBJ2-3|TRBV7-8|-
CASSPRRVSPTDTQYF
TGTGCCAGCAGCCCGAGGCGGGTATCTCCCACAGATACGCAGTATTTT
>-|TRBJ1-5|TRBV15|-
CATSRAGKSNQPQHF
TGTGCCACCAGCAGAGCCGGGAAAAGCAATCAGCCCCAGCATTTT
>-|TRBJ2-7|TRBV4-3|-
CASSPGTGAYEQYF
TGCGCCAGCAGCCCAGGCACAGGAGCCTACGAGCAGTACTTC
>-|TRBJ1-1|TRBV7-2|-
CASSFSGDTEAFF
TGTGCCAGCAGCTTTTCGGGGGACACTGAAGCTTTCTTT
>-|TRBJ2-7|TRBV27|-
CASSTSGWAYEQYF
TGTGCCAGCAGTACGAGCGGGTGGGCCTACGAGCAGTACTTC
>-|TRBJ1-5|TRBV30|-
CAWAQGTGQPQHF
TGTGCCTGGGCCCAGGGAACGGGTCAGCCCCAGCATTTT
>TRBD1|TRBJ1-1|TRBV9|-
CASSHTTGGTEAFF
TGTGCCAGCAGCCATACCACAGGGGGCACTGAAGCTTTCTTT
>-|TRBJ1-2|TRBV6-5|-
CASTLGSTYTF
TGTGCCAGCACCCTAGGCAGTACTTACACCTTC
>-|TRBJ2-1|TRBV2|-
CASTPRLVNNEQFF
TGTGCCAGCACCCCGCGGCTAGTAAACAATGAGCAGTTCTTC
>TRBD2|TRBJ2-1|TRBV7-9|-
CASSATSGGTNEQFF
TGTGCCAGCAGCGCTACTAGCGGGGGGACTAATGAGCAGTTCTTC
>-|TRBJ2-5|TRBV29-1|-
CSVERSAGETQYF
TGCAGCGTTGAGAGGTCCGCCGGCGAGACCCAGTACTTC
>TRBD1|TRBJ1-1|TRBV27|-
CASKGTGNTEAFF
TGTGCCAGCAAGGGGACAGGGAACACTGAAGCTTTCTTT
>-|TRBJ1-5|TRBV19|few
CATGQPQHF
TGTGCCACGGGACAGCCCCAGCATTTT
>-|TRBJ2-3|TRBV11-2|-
CASSGSGHLAYF
TGTGCCAGCAGCGGGTCCGGACACTTGGCCTATTTT
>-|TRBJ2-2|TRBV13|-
CASSLNTGELFF
TGTGCCAGCTCCTTGAACACCGGGGAGCTGTTTTTT
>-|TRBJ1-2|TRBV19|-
CATRRRGRNGYTF
TGTGCCACGCGGCGTCGGGGAAGGAATGGCTACACCTTC
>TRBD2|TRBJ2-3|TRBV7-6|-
CASSQSGRASQRTQYF
TGTGCCAGCAGTCAAAGCGGGAGGGCCTCCCAAAGGACGCAGTATTTT
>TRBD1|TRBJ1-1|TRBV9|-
CASSASTGLGTEAFF
TGTGCCAGCAGCGCCTCGACAGGGCTCGGGACTGAAGCTTTCTTT
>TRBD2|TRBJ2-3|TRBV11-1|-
CASSLAGLAGSTDTQYF
TGTGCCAGCAGCTTAGCGGGACTAGCGGGCAGCACAGATACGCAGTATTTT
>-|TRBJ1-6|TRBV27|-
CASSDTFAPLHF
TGTGCCAGCTCAGATACCTTTGCACCCCTCCACTTT
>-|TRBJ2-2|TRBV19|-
CASKSLSGELFF
TGTGCCAGTAAGAGTTTGTCCGGGGAGCTGTTTTTT
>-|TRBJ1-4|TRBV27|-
CASSLSRVPNEKLFF
TGTGCCAGCAGTTTATCGCGTGTGCCGAATGAAAAACTGTTTTTT
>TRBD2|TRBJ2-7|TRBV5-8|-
CASSLARTSGSFDEQYF
TGTGCCAGCAGCTTGGCTCGAACTAGCGGGAGTTTCGACGAGCAGTACTTC
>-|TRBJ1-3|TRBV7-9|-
CASSLAEVTRYGNTIYF
TGTGCCAGCAGCTTAGCTGAGGTGACCCGGTATGGAAACACCATATATTTT
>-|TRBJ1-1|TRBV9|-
CASSVAKWGSEAFF
TGTGCCAGCAGCGTAGCTAAATGGGGCTCTGAAGCTTTCTTT
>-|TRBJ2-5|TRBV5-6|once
CASSLGVILAQYF
TGTGCCAGCAGCCTAGGGGTTATCTTGGCCCAGTACTTC
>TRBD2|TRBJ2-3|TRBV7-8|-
CASSILTSGHTDTQYF
TGTGCCAGCAGCATACTGACTAGCGGACACACAGATACGCAGTATTTT
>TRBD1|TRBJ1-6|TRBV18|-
CASSLSGTGASSYNSPLHF
TGTGCCAGCTCACTTTCCGGGACAGGGGCGAGCTCCTATAATTCACCCCTCCACTTT
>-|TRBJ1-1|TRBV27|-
CASWYTSGLLNTEAFF
TGTGCCAGCTGGTATACTTCCGGACTCTTGAACACTGAAGCTTTCTTT